This T cell receptor beta chain is from a study of beta chain features in type 1 diabetes. The entirety of the isolated RNA underwent reverse transcription, so expressed TCRB transcripts were sequenced. TCRdb's table, derived via immunoSEQ multiplex PCR, lists solely in-frame clones and lacks some. Of roughly 250,000 clones listed, roughly 9.6% were seen once; the top ten hold approximately 0.03%. The germline gives CDR1 SGHRS, CDR2 YFSETQ. V gave up 4 bases and J gave up 6 bases; unmatched junction bases: 9. CDR3 size: 15 residues. Sorting that relied on CD45RO/CCR7/CD25/CD127/CD95/CD27 yielded CD4+ naive, central memory, regulatory and stem cell-like memory cells. Purity of each sorted population was above 98%.

The TCR comes from a woman between 18 and 29 years old in good health. The chain employs TRBV5-1 and TRBJ2-7; 11 positions agree with TRBD2. Source material: naive CD4+ T cells from blood. In DNA form, the CDR3 reads TGCGCCAGCAGCCCCGGGTCACTAGCGGGAGTCGAGCAGTACTTC. This encodes CASSPGSLAGVEQYF.